This note documents a single TCR beta chain sequence. Its antigen is currently unknown. The sample comes from a study of cytomegalovirus exposure and HLA in healthy donors. Study-wide results and caveats: Around 160 TCR beta chains were listed as cytomegalovirus-associated. Earlier analysis looked at TCR beta V segments, and most were productive about 90% or about 30% of the time.

Germline loops: CDR1 SNHLY, CDR2 FYNNEI. The V end was cut by 1 base, the J end by 11 bases, with 20 bases between. This CDR3 comprises 15 residues. The PCR had 60 Vbeta and 13 Jbeta primers. Profiled with immunoSEQ multiplex PCR; TCRdb holds only in-frame clones, not every one. Of some 150,000 clones listed, roughly 83% are singletons. The receptor comes from a woman between 18 and 30 years old in good health and CMV-seronegative. The chain uses TRBV2 and TRBJ1-1; the D is unclear. The sample taken for sequencing was PBMCs. The CDR3 region has the DNA TGTGCCAGCAGTGAAGTGTCGGGCCTCCGATCGGGGGCTTTCTTT. It specifies CASSEVSGLRSGAFF.